The T cell receptor (beta chain) under discussion was sequenced for a study of vaccination and CD4 T cells after COVID-19. The Oncomine TCR Beta short-read assay sequenced DNA from cultured CD4+ T cells. Genomic DNA was drawn out of CD4+ T cells grown in culture. One entry per CDR3 protein results from TCRdb running MiXCR on the PCR reads. This sample carries about 4,900 distinct CDR3 sequences, 25% to 30% of them seen once, and the ten largest clones take roughly a third. Turning to this clonotype: What it binds is not known.

The study, taken as a whole, reports: Convalescent patients gained a median approximately 89% of their reactive clones only post-vaccination.

Treatment: roughly 10-day PBMC culture with coronavirus spike peptide pools or control peptides (ViraFEST assay). From the unexposed donor, CD4+ T cells were collected ahead of the COVID-19 pandemic (2011-2018). ViraFEST relied on peptide pools to expand antigen-specific T cells; the TCRs were sequenced afterward. SARS-CoV-2 S/N and four cold-coronavirus spikes were used to probe unexposed-donor CD4+ T cells, cells permitting. This CDR3 comprises 16 residues. The V end was cut by 5 bases, the J end by 0 bases, with 14 bases between. Germline CDR1 reads MNHNS; CDR2 reads SASEGT. Specimen: CD4+ T cells from blood, cultured in vitro. This sequence joins TRBV6-1 and TRBJ2-1, with D perhaps matching TRBD1 (6 bases). The sequence was collected from a human donor in good health. The CDR3 sequence is CASSPSKGVSYNEQFF. The CDR3 DNA sequence: TGTGCCAGCAGTCCATCCAAGGGGGTCTCCTACAATGAGCAGTTCTTC.